These 9 T cell receptor beta chains were sequenced from one sample in a study of T cells in Graves' hyperthyroidism and ophthalmopathy. RNA transcripts provided the source from which TCR beta CDR3 regions were amplified. Initially, a first-round RT-PCR of the TCR CDR3 employed the HTBI primer set. MiXCR, run by TCRdb on the multiplex PCR reads, gives a single entry per CDR3 protein. Altogether 300,000 to 400,000 distinct CDR3 sequences are present, approximately 15% being singletons, with the ten largest covering approximately 9.9%. The sequenced material came from blood. Receptors were obtained from a woman in her sixties or seventies with Graves' hyperthyroidism.

The rearrangement joins TRBV7-3 to TRBJ2-2; TRBD2 matches 9 bases. Germline trimming cut 5 bases from V and 4 bases from J; bases unmatched to any gene: 5. This CDR3 has 15 amino acids. Germline values: CDR1 SGHTA, CDR2 FQGTGA. CDR3 sequence: CASSIAGVGTGELFF. CDR3 nucleotides: TGTGCCAGCAGCATAGCGGGAGTCGGCACCGGGGAGCTGTTTTTT.

This chain uses TRBV7-9 with TRBJ2-5; 7 bases match TRBD2. CDR3 length: 15 amino acids. Germline V lookup: CDR1 SEHNR, CDR2 FQNEAQ (reference sequence). Germline trimming cut 5 bases from V and 4 bases from J; bases unmatched to any gene: 10. CDR3 protein: CASSPGGGVGETQYF. The CDR3 coding sequence is TGTGCCAGCAGCCCTGGCGGGGGAGTAGGAGAGACCCAGTACTTC.

This sequence joins TRBV5-1 and TRBJ2-1, with TRBD1 matching 7 bases. Germline V gene sequence: CDR1 SGHRS, CDR2 YFSETQ. After removal of 3 bases from V and 12 bases from J, the junction contained 6 bases not matched to a gene. This CDR3 comprises 12 residues. CDR3 in amino acids: CASSSNSGGQFF. The CDR3 region has the DNA TGCGCCAGCAGCTCTAATTCAGGGGGGCAGTTCTTC. The entire variable domain, with the rest obtained from reference TRBV5-1 and TRBJ2-1, is as follows: KAGVTQTPRYLIKTRGQQVTLSCSPISGHRSVSWYQQTPGQGLQFLFEYFSETQRNKGNFPGRFSGRQFSNSRSEMNVSTLELGDSALYLCASSSNSGGQFFGPGTRLTVL.

This clonotype showed up many times. The chain recombines TRBV18 with TRBJ2-3; the D gene is possibly TRBD2 (5 bases). The ends were cut back, 3 bases at V and 5 bases at J, with 15 bases in the middle. The V gene's germline CDR1 is KGHSH and CDR2 LQKENI. The length of the CDR3 is 15 residues. The CDR3 spells CASSPGIRRRDTQYF. For the CDR3, the DNA is TGTGCCAGCTCACCCGGGATTCGGAGACGAGATACGCAGTATTTT.

This clonotype was counted ten times or more. The chain joins TRBV5-5 to TRBJ1-2; 9 nucleotides align to TRBD1. V gave up 4 bases and J gave up 4 bases; unmatched junction bases: 8. The CDR3 contains 15 residues. Germline V gives CDR1 SGHKS, CDR2 YYEKEE (reference sequence). CDR3: CASSRQDRGGYGYTF. The CDR3, as DNA: TGTGCCAGCAGCCGGCAGGACAGGGGAGGCTATGGCTACACCTTC.

This clonotype has ten or more counts. The CDR3 here is CASSPDPTGDEQYF. CDR3 nucleotide sequence: TGTGCCAGCAGCCCAGATCCCACAGGGGACGAGCAGTACTTC. This rearrangement joins TRBV11-2 to TRBJ2-7, with 7 bases aligning to TRBD1. J lost 5 bases, V lost 5 bases, and 9 bases had no gene match. Germline CDR1 and CDR2: SGHAT and FQNNGV. This CDR3 comprises 14 residues. Filled out from reference TRBV11-2 and TRBJ2-7, the complete variable domain reads EAGVAQSPRYKIIEKRQSVAFWCNPISGHATLYWYQQILGQGPKLLIQFQNNGVVDDSQLPKDRFSAERLKGVDSTLKIQPAKLEDSAVYLCASSPDPTGDEQYFGPGTRLTVT.

Remarks on this clonotype: A much larger clone lies one base from this, so it may be a read error. The chain employs TRBV28 and TRBJ1-2, with D tentatively TRBD1 (6 bases). V was cut by 0 bases and J by 4 bases, with 15 bases left in between. Germline V gives CDR1 MDHEN, CDR2 SYDVKM. CDR3 length equals 16 residues. The CDR3 protein is CASSLWGGGRSYGYTF. In nucleotides, the CDR3 is TGTGCCAGCAGTTTATGGGGGGGGGGGCGCAGCTATGGCTACACCTTC.

On this clonotype itself: A read error may explain this, as a much larger clone is one base away. The genes are TRBV3-1 and TRBJ2-5, with 7 nucleotides matching TRBD2. V lost 3 bases and J lost 5; bases outside the gene matches: 0. The V gene's germline CDR1 is LGHDT and CDR2 YNNKEL (reference sequence). This CDR3 contains 12 residues. The CDR3 sequence is CASSHGGETQYF. The CDR3 DNA reads as TGTGCCAGCAGCCACGGGGGGGAGACCCAGTACTTC.

This clonotype occurred many times. J is TRBJ2-1 and V is TRBV5-1; the D gene is possibly TRBD2 (5 bases). V lost 2 bases and J lost 2, with 8 bases in between. The CDR3 loop spans 14 amino acids. Germline V CDR1 and CDR2: SGHRS, YFSETQ. CDR3 coding DNA: TGCGCCAGCAGCTTAGGGCGGGCCTACAATGAGCAGTTCTTC. It encodes CASSLGRAYNEQFF.